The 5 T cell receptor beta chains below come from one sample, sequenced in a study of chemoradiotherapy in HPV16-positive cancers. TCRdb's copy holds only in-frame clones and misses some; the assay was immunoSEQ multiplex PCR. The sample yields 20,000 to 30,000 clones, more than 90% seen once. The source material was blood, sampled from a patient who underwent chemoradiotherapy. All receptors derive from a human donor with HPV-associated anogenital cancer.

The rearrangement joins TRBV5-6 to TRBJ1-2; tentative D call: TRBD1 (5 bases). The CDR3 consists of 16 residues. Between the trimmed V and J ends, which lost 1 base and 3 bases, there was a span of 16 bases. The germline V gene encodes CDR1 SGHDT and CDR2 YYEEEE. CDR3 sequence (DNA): TGTGCCAGCAGCTTGAGAGGAATTGGGACTGACTATGGCTACACCTTC. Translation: CASSLRGIGTDYGYTF.

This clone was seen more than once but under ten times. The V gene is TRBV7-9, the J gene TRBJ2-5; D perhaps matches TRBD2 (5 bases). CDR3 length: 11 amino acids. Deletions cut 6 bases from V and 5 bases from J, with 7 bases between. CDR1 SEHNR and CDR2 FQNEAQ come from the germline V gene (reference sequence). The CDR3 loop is CASSWEETQYF. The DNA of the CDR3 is TGTGCCAGCAGTTGGGAGGAGACCCAGTACTTC.

The CDR3 DNA reads TGCGCCAGCAGCCAAGGGGGGGCAGGGGCCTCACCCTACGAGCAGTACTTC. Translating it yields CASSQGGAGASPYEQYF. The chain uses TRBV4-1 and TRBJ2-7, with D tentatively TRBD1 or TRBD2 (6 bases each). Trimming left V 1 base short and J 2 bases short, with 18 bases between. CDR1 is MGHRA, CDR2 YSYEKL, per germline. This CDR3 spans 17 amino acids.

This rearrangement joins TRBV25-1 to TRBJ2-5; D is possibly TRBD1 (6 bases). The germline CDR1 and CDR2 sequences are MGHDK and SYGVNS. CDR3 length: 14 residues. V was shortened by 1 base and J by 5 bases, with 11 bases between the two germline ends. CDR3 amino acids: CASSESAGEETQYF. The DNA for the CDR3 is TGTGCCAGCAGTGAATCCGCAGGGGAGGAGACCCAGTACTTC. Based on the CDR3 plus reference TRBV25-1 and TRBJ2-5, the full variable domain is EADIYQTPRYLVIGTGKKITLECSQTMGHDKMYWYQQDPGMELHLIHYSYGVNSTEKGDLSSESTVSRIRTEHFPLTLESARPSHTSQYLCASSESAGEETQYFGPGTRLLVL.

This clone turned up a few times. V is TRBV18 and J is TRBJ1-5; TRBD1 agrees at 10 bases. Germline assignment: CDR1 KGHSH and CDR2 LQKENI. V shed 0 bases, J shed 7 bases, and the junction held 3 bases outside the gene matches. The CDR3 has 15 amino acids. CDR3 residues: CASSPPGQGWQPQHF. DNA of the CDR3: TGTGCCAGCTCACCACCGGGACAGGGGTGGCAGCCCCAGCATTTT.